This T cell receptor beta chain was identified in a study of cytotoxic CD8 clonotypes in ibrutinib-treated CLL. As regards this clone: Mismatch with germline at one junction end may stem from a read error.

This CDR3 is 11 amino acids long. CDR1 SGHRS and CDR2 YFSETQ come from the germline V gene. Clones were read by immunoSEQ multiplex PCR, and TCRdb kept only the in-frame ones, dropping some. The table records 150,000 or so clones, roughly 77% of them present only once. The sample consisted of PBMCs, taken after 12 months of ibrutinib treatment. The source of this sequence is a human donor with chronic lymphocytic leukemia. The V and J genes are TRBV5-1 and TRBJ2-1, with D unclear. CDR3 residues: CASSSNNEQFF. CDR3 DNA sequence: TGCGCCAGCAGCTCCAACAATGAGCAGTTCTTC.